The rows below give T cell receptor beta chains drawn from one sample of a study of PD-L1 blockade in urothelial cancer. Method: immunoSEQ multiplex PCR; TCRdb's copy keeps in-frame clones and lacks some. This table holds 130,000 or so clones, around 85% found once. Sequenced here: PBMCs, sampled around atezolizumab (anti-PD-L1) treatment. The receptors were gathered from a man aged 50 or older with urothelial cancer. The CDR3 runs from the conserved cysteine through the conserved F or W. Fields, in order: V gene, J gene, D gene, clone size, CDR3 protein, CDR3 DNA. D genes are given only for firm matches. Rows may omit the clone size; those that give it use once, few, many or a size class.

V gene: TRBV5-8; J gene: TRBJ2-3; D gene: TRBD2; clone size: once; CDR3 protein: CASSLSGSGTDTQYF; CDR3 DNA: TGTGCCAGCAGCTTGAGCGGGAGTGGCACAGATACGCAGTATTTT
V gene: TRBV27; J gene: TRBJ1-1; D gene: TRBD1; clone size: .; CDR3 protein: CASSDRGLFEAFF; CDR3 DNA: TGTGCCAGCAGCGACAGGGGGCTTTTTGAAGCTTTCTTT
V gene: TRBV30; J gene: TRBJ1-3; D gene: TRBD1; clone size: .; CDR3 protein: CAWRQTGKAGNTIYF; CDR3 DNA: TGTGCCTGGAGGCAGACAGGGAAGGCTGGAAACACCATATATTTT
V gene: TRBV30; J gene: TRBJ2-5; D gene: .; clone size: .; CDR3 protein: CARRGQGQETQYF; CDR3 DNA: TGTGCCCGGAGGGGCCAGGGACAAGAGACCCAGTACTTC
V gene: TRBV7-9; J gene: TRBJ2-2; D gene: .; clone size: .; CDR3 protein: CATRLGVSGELFF; CDR3 DNA: TGTGCCACCCGGCTCGGAGTATCCGGGGAGCTGTTTTTT
V gene: TRBV7-2; J gene: TRBJ2-5; D gene: TRBD2; clone size: .; CDR3 protein: CASSLARTSGSPGFGETQYF; CDR3 DNA: TGTGCCAGCAGCTTAGCTAGGACTAGCGGGAGCCCTGGATTCGGAGAGACCCAGTACTTC
V gene: TRBV6-6; J gene: TRBJ2-7; D gene: TRBD2; clone size: .; CDR3 protein: CASSVTSGRFNEQYF; CDR3 DNA: TGTGCCAGCAGTGTTACTAGCGGGAGGTTCAACGAGCAGTACTTC
V gene: TRBV15; J gene: TRBJ2-5; D gene: TRBD1; clone size: .; CDR3 protein: CATSTRTGQETQYF; CDR3 DNA: TGTGCCACCAGCACTCGGACAGGACAAGAGACCCAGTACTTC
V gene: TRBV15; J gene: TRBJ2-1; D gene: TRBD2; clone size: .; CDR3 protein: CATSPRGGRASYEQFF; CDR3 DNA: TGTGCCACCAGCCCTCGGGGGGGGAGGGCCTCATATGAGCAGTTCTTC
V gene: TRBV5-4; J gene: TRBJ2-2; D gene: TRBD2; clone size: .; CDR3 protein: CASSLGLGLAGDTGELFF; CDR3 DNA: TGTGCCAGCAGCTTAGGATTGGGACTAGCGGGAGATACCGGGGAGCTGTTTTTT
V gene: TRBV10-3; J gene: TRBJ2-2; D gene: .; clone size: .; CDR3 protein: CAIGGREGTGELFF; CDR3 DNA: TGTGCCATCGGGGGCAGGGAGGGGACCGGGGAGCTGTTTTTT
V gene: TRBV28; J gene: TRBJ1-6; D gene: TRBD1; clone size: .; CDR3 protein: CASWTGGGSPLHF; CDR3 DNA: TGTGCCAGCTGGACAGGGGGCGGATCACCCCTCCACTTT
V gene: TRBV28; J gene: TRBJ1-1; D gene: .; clone size: .; CDR3 protein: CASIRGNTEAFF; CDR3 DNA: TGTGCCAGCATCAGGGGGAACACTGAAGCTTTCTTT
V gene: TRBV10-3; J gene: TRBJ2-3; D gene: TRBD2; clone size: once; CDR3 protein: CAISGGGGPTDTQYF; CDR3 DNA: TGTGCCATCAGTGGTGGGGGGGGTCCTACAGATACGCAGTATTTT
V gene: TRBV7-2; J gene: TRBJ1-3; D gene: .; clone size: .; CDR3 protein: CASRPSVDRGNTIYF; CDR3 DNA: TGTGCCAGCAGGCCAAGCGTTGACAGGGGAAACACCATATATTTT
V gene: TRBV7-9; J gene: TRBJ2-1; D gene: TRBD2; clone size: .; CDR3 protein: CASANSGRDNEQFF; CDR3 DNA: TGTGCCAGCGCTAATAGCGGGAGGGACAATGAGCAGTTCTTC
V gene: TRBV11-2; J gene: TRBJ2-7; D gene: .; clone size: .; CDR3 protein: CASSLLSLRGLSYEQYF; CDR3 DNA: TGTGCCAGCAGCTTATTATCACTGAGAGGACTCTCCTACGAGCAGTACTTC
V gene: TRBV11-3; J gene: TRBJ2-1; D gene: .; clone size: .; CDR3 protein: CASSSKYNEQFF; CDR3 DNA: TGTGCCAGCAGCTCTAAATACAATGAGCAGTTCTTC
V gene: TRBV15; J gene: TRBJ2-2; D gene: TRBD1; clone size: once; CDR3 protein: CATSRLQGAGGELFF; CDR3 DNA: TGTGCCACCAGCAGACTACAGGGGGCGGGCGGGGAGCTGTTTTTT
V gene: TRBV19; J gene: TRBJ2-1; D gene: .; clone size: .; CDR3 protein: CASGMGQRGNEQFF; CDR3 DNA: TGTGCCAGTGGGATGGGACAACGAGGCAATGAGCAGTTCTTC
V gene: TRBV5-1; J gene: TRBJ2-5; D gene: TRBD1; clone size: .; CDR3 protein: CASSQGAGRRETQYF; CDR3 DNA: TGCGCCAGCAGCCAGGGGGCGGGCAGGCGGGAGACCCAGTACTTC
V gene: TRBV6-1; J gene: TRBJ2-7; D gene: TRBD2; clone size: .; CDR3 protein: CASSREGRGAYEQYF; CDR3 DNA: TGTGCCAGCAGTAGAGAGGGGAGGGGTGCTTACGAGCAGTACTTC
V gene: TRBV28; J gene: TRBJ2-5; D gene: TRBD2; clone size: once; CDR3 protein: CASSERASGFLETQYF; CDR3 DNA: TGTGCCAGCAGTGAGCGTGCTAGCGGGTTCTTAGAGACCCAGTACTTC
V gene: TRBV25-1; J gene: TRBJ2-6; D gene: .; clone size: once; CDR3 protein: CASSESHGSGHGANVLTF; CDR3 DNA: TGTGCCAGCAGTGAATCCCATGGATCAGGGCACGGGGCCAACGTCCTGACTTTC
V gene: TRBV5-1; J gene: TRBJ2-7; D gene: .; clone size: .; CDR3 protein: CASSLVPVSEQYF; CDR3 DNA: TGCGCCAGCAGCTTGGTTCCGGTTTCCGAGCAGTACTTC
V gene: TRBV7-2; J gene: TRBJ2-5; D gene: TRBD1; clone size: .; CDR3 protein: CASSADRGVSKTQYF; CDR3 DNA: TGTGCCAGCAGCGCGGACAGGGGGGTCTCGAAGACCCAGTACTTC
V gene: TRBV18; J gene: TRBJ2-1; D gene: TRBD2; clone size: once; CDR3 protein: CASSPRGVSDEQFF; CDR3 DNA: TGTGCCAGCTCCCCCCGGGGGGTAAGCGATGAGCAGTTCTTC
V gene: TRBV6-7; J gene: TRBJ2-4; D gene: .; clone size: .; CDR3 protein: CATHKSDSKDYIQYF; CDR3 DNA: TGTGCCACCCACAAATCCGACAGCAAGGATTACATTCAGTACTTC
V gene: TRBV6-6; J gene: TRBJ2-3; D gene: TRBD2; clone size: .; CDR3 protein: CASSFLAGGGDTQYF; CDR3 DNA: TGTGCCAGCAGTTTTTTAGCGGGAGGAGGGGATACGCAGTATTTT
V gene: TRBV27; J gene: TRBJ2-7; D gene: TRBD1; clone size: .; CDR3 protein: CASSSPGTGNPSYEQYF; CDR3 DNA: TGTGCCAGCAGTTCACCAGGGACAGGGAACCCCTCCTACGAGCAGTACTTC
V gene: TRBV10-3; J gene: TRBJ2-3; D gene: TRBD2; clone size: .; CDR3 protein: CAISETTSGRTDTQYF; CDR3 DNA: TGTGCCATCAGTGAGACGACTAGCGGACGCACAGATACGCAGTATTTT
V gene: TRBV2; J gene: TRBJ1-2; D gene: .; clone size: .; CDR3 protein: CASSEGGLFGYTF; CDR3 DNA: TGTGCCAGCAGTGAAGGGGGACTGTTTGGCTACACCTTC
V gene: TRBV7-8; J gene: TRBJ2-5; D gene: .; clone size: .; CDR3 protein: CASSKRGPAETQYF; CDR3 DNA: TGTGCCAGCAGCAAAAGGGGCCCGGCCGAGACCCAGTACTTC
V gene: TRBV11-2; J gene: TRBJ1-5; D gene: TRBD1; clone size: .; CDR3 protein: CASSLGTGGYSNQPQHF; CDR3 DNA: TGTGCCAGCAGCTTAGGGACAGGGGGTTATAGCAATCAGCCCCAGCATTTT
V gene: TRBV15; J gene: TRBJ2-1; D gene: .; clone size: .; CDR3 protein: CATSDNLSGNEQFF; CDR3 DNA: TGTGCCACCAGCGACAACCTCAGCGGGAATGAGCAGTTCTTC
V gene: TRBV6-5; J gene: TRBJ1-2; D gene: .; clone size: .; CDR3 protein: CASRTATNYGYTF; CDR3 DNA: TGTGCCAGCAGGACAGCAACTAACTATGGCTACACCTTC
V gene: TRBV2; J gene: TRBJ2-2; D gene: .; clone size: once; CDR3 protein: CASKGEGAGELFF; CDR3 DNA: TGTGCCAGCAAGGGTGAGGGGGCCGGGGAGCTGTTTTTT
V gene: TRBV7-9; J gene: TRBJ1-5; D gene: TRBD1; clone size: .; CDR3 protein: CASSSGTGVRQPQHF; CDR3 DNA: TGTGCCAGCAGCTCAGGGACAGGGGTACGTCAGCCCCAGCATTTT
V gene: TRBV18; J gene: TRBJ2-7; D gene: .; clone size: once; CDR3 protein: CASSRRTVILYEQYF; CDR3 DNA: TGTGCCAGCTCACGTCGGACAGTCATCCTCTACGAGCAGTACTTC
V gene: TRBV13; J gene: TRBJ1-1; D gene: .; clone size: .; CDR3 protein: CASSLGRGLGTEAFF; CDR3 DNA: TGTGCCAGCAGCTTAGGCCGGGGTTTGGGCACTGAAGCTTTCTTT
V gene: TRBV5-1; J gene: TRBJ2-1; D gene: TRBD2; clone size: few; CDR3 protein: CASSLLAGVWDNEQFF; CDR3 DNA: TGCGCCAGCAGCTTACTAGCGGGAGTTTGGGACAATGAGCAGTTCTTC
V gene: TRBV21-1; J gene: TRBJ1-2; D gene: .; clone size: .; CDR3 protein: CASSQTRYYGYTF; CDR3 DNA: TGTGCCAGCAGCCAGACTAGATACTATGGCTACACCTTC
V gene: TRBV7-8; J gene: TRBJ2-7; D gene: TRBD2; clone size: .; CDR3 protein: CASSSGTLLSYEQYF; CDR3 DNA: TGTGCCAGCAGCAGCGGGACTCTCCTCTCCTACGAGCAGTACTTC
V gene: TRBV5-4; J gene: TRBJ2-1; D gene: .; clone size: .; CDR3 protein: CASSLQGSYNEQFF; CDR3 DNA: TGTGCCAGCAGCTTACAGGGAAGCTACAATGAGCAGTTCTTC
V gene: TRBV5-1; J gene: TRBJ2-7; D gene: .; clone size: once; CDR3 protein: CASSLERTSSYEQYF; CDR3 DNA: TGCGCCAGCAGCTTGGAGCGGACTTCCTCCTACGAGCAGTACTTC
V gene: TRBV6-1; J gene: TRBJ1-1; D gene: TRBD1; clone size: .; CDR3 protein: CASDRVEAFF; CDR3 DNA: TGTGCCAGTGACAGGGTTGAAGCTTTCTTT
V gene: TRBV15; J gene: TRBJ2-3; D gene: TRBD2; clone size: .; CDR3 protein: CATSRGGLALRYF; CDR3 DNA: TGTGCCACCAGCAGAGGGGGACTAGCTCTCCGGTATTTT
V gene: TRBV11-2; J gene: TRBJ2-7; D gene: .; clone size: .; CDR3 protein: CASSLAPSVEQYF; CDR3 DNA: TGTGCCAGCAGCTTAGCCCCTTCAGTAGAGCAGTACTTC
V gene: TRBV5-6; J gene: TRBJ2-7; D gene: .; clone size: .; CDR3 protein: CASSSPPTGITKGEQYF; CDR3 DNA: TGTGCCAGCAGCTCGCCCCCGACAGGTATCACCAAGGGCGAGCAGTACTTC
V gene: TRBV5-1; J gene: TRBJ2-2; D gene: TRBD2; clone size: .; CDR3 protein: CASSYSGLDTGELFF; CDR3 DNA: TGCGCCAGCAGCTACTCGGGACTAGACACCGGGGAGCTGTTTTTT
V gene: TRBV28; J gene: TRBJ1-5; D gene: .; clone size: .; CDR3 protein: CASSPAAVSNQPQHF; CDR3 DNA: TGTGCCAGCAGCCCCGCTGCAGTCAGCAATCAGCCCCAGCATTTT
V gene: TRBV11-3; J gene: TRBJ2-2; D gene: .; clone size: .; CDR3 protein: CASSLNPSEGRDTGELFF; CDR3 DNA: TGTGCCAGCAGCTTAAACCCCTCGGAAGGCAGGGACACCGGGGAGCTGTTTTTT
V gene: TRBV7-2; J gene: TRBJ1-1; D gene: .; clone size: .; CDR3 protein: CASSTSTQARFF; CDR3 DNA: TGTGCCAGCAGCACAAGTACCCAGGCCCGCTTCTTT
V gene: TRBV11-2; J gene: TRBJ2-1; D gene: TRBD2; clone size: .; CDR3 protein: CASSSLLAGSLSYNEQFF; CDR3 DNA: TGTGCCAGCAGCTCCCTTCTAGCGGGGTCTCTTTCCTACAATGAGCAGTTCTTC
V gene: TRBV11-1; J gene: TRBJ2-5; D gene: TRBD1; clone size: .; CDR3 protein: CASSLGTDQETQYF; CDR3 DNA: TGTGCCAGCAGCTTGGGGACAGACCAAGAGACCCAGTACTTC
V gene: TRBV6-1; J gene: TRBJ2-1; D gene: TRBD2; clone size: .; CDR3 protein: CASTTSGRVGNEQFF; CDR3 DNA: TGTGCCAGCACCACTAGCGGGAGGGTGGGCAATGAGCAGTTCTTC
V gene: TRBV5-5; J gene: TRBJ2-7; D gene: TRBD1; clone size: .; CDR3 protein: CASSLRDRVAYEQYF; CDR3 DNA: TGTGCCAGCAGCCTCCGTGACAGGGTGGCCTACGAGCAGTACTTC
V gene: TRBV5-1; J gene: TRBJ2-1; D gene: .; clone size: .; CDR3 protein: CASSFAAAEQFF; CDR3 DNA: TGCGCCAGCAGCTTCGCAGCGGCAGAGCAGTTCTTC
V gene: TRBV28; J gene: TRBJ1-4; D gene: .; clone size: .; CDR3 protein: CASSLRGEGEKLFF; CDR3 DNA: TGTGCCAGCAGTTTAAGGGGGGAGGGAGAAAAACTGTTTTTT
V gene: TRBV23-1; J gene: TRBJ1-1; D gene: .; clone size: .; CDR3 protein: CASSQPGGGFTEAFF; CDR3 DNA: TGCGCCAGCAGTCAACCGGGAGGCGGTTTCACTGAAGCTTTCTTT